The rows below give T cell receptor beta chains drawn from one sample of a study of blood T cells in healthy people across ages. MiXCR was run by TCRdb on the 5' RACE reads, yielding one entry per CDR3 protein. The repertoire holds roughly 1,500,000 distinct CDR3 sequences, 40% to 50% seen once, with 7.9% in the top ten. The sample was blood. All receptors come from a young woman in good health. Each CDR3 is given with its conserved first and last residue. A D gene is named only where the DNA matches it firmly. Only part of the rows carry a size: once, few, many, or a class if the clone is expanded.

d_call j_call v_call clone_size cdr3_aa cdr3_nt
- TRBJ2-4 TRBV20-1 few CSAPRIRAKNIQYF TGCAGTGCACCCCGCATCAGGGCCAAAAACATTCAGTACTTC
TRBD1 TRBJ2-1 TRBV24-1 - CATSDPDRLLNEQFF TGTGCCACCAGTGATCCGGACAGGTTGTTGAATGAGCAGTTCTTC
- TRBJ1-2 TRBV29-1 - CSVGAGDFNYGYTF TGCAGCGTTGGGGCAGGGGATTTTAACTATGGCTACACCTTC
- TRBJ2-3 TRBV7-2 few CASTQALALDTQYF TGTGCCAGCACCCAGGCCCTAGCGTTAGATACGCAGTATTTT
- TRBJ2-3 TRBV7-9 - CASSLASGLGHTDTQYF TGTGCCAGCAGCTTAGCGTCGGGCCTGGGACACACAGATACGCAGTATTTT
TRBD2 TRBJ2-5 TRBV6-1 - CAGAGGRGETQYF TGTGCCGGAGCGGGAGGCCGAGGAGAGACCCAGTACTTC
TRBD1 TRBJ2-4 TRBV9 - CASSTWTGENIQYF TGTGCCAGCAGCACGTGGACAGGGGAAAACATTCAGTACTTC
- TRBJ2-5 TRBV4-1 many CASSPSGQQETQYF TGCGCCAGCAGCCCCTCAGGTCAGCAAGAGACCCAGTACTTC
TRBD1 TRBJ2-4 TRBV3-1 few CASSQGAGYTGGRINIQYF TGTGCCAGCAGCCAAGGCGCGGGATACACAGGGGGCCGAATAAACATTCAGTACTTC
TRBD1 TRBJ1-1 TRBV5-1 - CASSPTPIQGFSWLSEAFF TGCGCCAGCAGCCCGACACCAATACAGGGGTTTAGCTGGCTCTCTGAAGCTTTCTTT
- TRBJ1-2 TRBV27 once CASSYNTGYAGGYTF TGTGCCAGCAGCTACAATACAGGGTACGCGGGGGGCTACACCTTC
TRBD2 TRBJ2-1 TRBV6-1 - CASSSVAGEGWEQFF TGTGCCAGCAGTAGTGTAGCGGGGGAAGGATGGGAGCAGTTCTTC
- TRBJ2-3 TRBV6-8 - CASSYSPDSAGDTDTQYF TGTGCCAGCAGTTACTCGCCCGACTCGGCTGGGGACACAGATACGCAGTATTTT
TRBD1 TRBJ1-5 TRBV5-1 - CASSLLGTDGEPQHF TGCGCCAGCAGCCTGCTAGGGACAGACGGGGAGCCCCAGCATTTT
- TRBJ1-2 TRBV4-1 - CASSRAGRGLYGYTF TGCGCCAGCAGCCGGGCCGGACGGGGGCTATATGGCTACACCTTC
- TRBJ1-1 TRBV7-9 - CASSLERVRSTEAFF TGTGCCAGCAGCCTAGAAAGGGTGAGGAGCACTGAAGCTTTCTTT
- TRBJ1-2 TRBV6-1 few CASSAPAGTIDGYTF TGTGCCAGCAGTGCGCCTGCCGGGACAATCGATGGCTACACCTTC
TRBD2 TRBJ2-1 TRBV20-1 few CSAPNGLAGGPQFF TGCAGTGCTCCTAATGGACTAGCGGGGGGTCCGCAGTTCTTC
- TRBJ2-5 TRBV3-1 few CASSHGAGSQETQYF TGTGCCAGCAGCCACGGGGCGGGAAGCCAAGAGACCCAGTACTTC
TRBD2 TRBJ2-1 TRBV20-1 - CSALSGRELAHQFF TGCAGTGCCCTGTCGGGGCGGGAGCTCGCCCATCAGTTCTTC
- TRBJ2-5 TRBV29-1 few CSVEDWAGGGSFFRETQYF TGCAGCGTTGAAGATTGGGCAGGGGGAGGTTCGTTCTTCAGAGAGACCCAGTACTTC
TRBD2 TRBJ2-3 TRBV9 few CASSVATSGADTQYF TGTGCCAGCAGCGTAGCTACGAGCGGGGCAGATACGCAGTATTTT
- TRBJ2-7 TRBV3-1 many CASSQDREQYF TGTGCCAGCAGCCAAGATCGCGAGCAGTACTTC
- TRBJ2-4 TRBV12-3/TRBV12-4 - CASSGTPQEQYF TGTGCCAGCAGTGGGACCCCTCAGGAGCAGTACTTC
TRBD2 TRBJ2-7 TRBV29-1 - CSVAPRLAGVREQYF TGCAGCGTTGCTCCTCGGCTAGCGGGAGTACGCGAGCAGTACTTC
- TRBJ1-1 TRBV20-1 few CSATLGEGVRDTEAFF TGCAGTGCTACCCTCGGGGAAGGGGTGAGGGACACTGAAGCTTTCTTT
TRBD2 TRBJ2-7 TRBV29-1 - CSVGPAGVHEQYF TGCAGCGTTGGCCCAGCGGGAGTTCACGAGCAGTACTTC
- TRBJ1-2 TRBV29-1 - CSVEFDYDGHYGYTF TGCAGCGTTGAGTTTGATTACGACGGTCACTATGGCTACACCTTC
TRBD2 TRBJ2-5 TRBV6-2/TRBV6-3 - CASSYGTSGKQYF TGTGCCAGCAGTTACGGGACTAGCGGCAAGCAGTACTTC
- TRBJ2-7 TRBV13 - CASSLGADATYEQYF TGTGCCAGCAGCTTAGGGGCAGATGCCACCTACGAGCAGTACTTC
- TRBJ2-6 TRBV2 - CASSEKWGRYSGANVLTF TGTGCCAGCAGTGAAAAATGGGGGCGGTACTCTGGGGCCAACGTCCTGACTTTC
- TRBJ2-5 TRBV25-1 - CASSAGWGETQYF TGTGCCAGCAGTGCCGGCTGGGGAGAGACCCAGTACTTC
TRBD2 TRBJ2-3 TRBV12-3/TRBV12-4 - CASSTTSGTSADTQYF TGTGCCAGCAGTACTACTAGCGGTACGAGCGCAGATACGCAGTATTTC
- TRBJ2-5 TRBV24-1 - CATSETEGAGETQYF TGTGCCACCAGTGAGACTGAGGGTGCGGGGGAGACCCAGTACTTC
- TRBJ1-3 TRBV6-1 - CALTTGASGNTIYF TGTGCATTGACAACGGGGGCCTCTGGAAACACCATATATTTT
- TRBJ2-7 TRBV5-1 - CASSWRLPAEQYF TGCGCCAGCAGCTGGCGACTGCCAGCCGAGCAGTACTTC
TRBD2 TRBJ2-1 TRBV6-1 - CASSEGLLASGRANEQFF TGTGCCAGCAGTGAAGGTTTATTGGCTAGCGGGAGGGCCAATGAGCAGTTCTTC